This is a list of T cell receptor beta chains from one sample in a study of tumor and adjacent non-tumor tissue in lung cancer. TCRdb independently ran MiXCR on the multiplex PCR reads; one entry per CDR3 protein. The data contain 60,000 to 100,000 distinct CDR3 sequences, over 65% of them singletons. The sequencing input was distant non-tumor lung tissue. Receptor source: a man aged 70-80 years with non-small cell lung cancer. Both conserved end residues are part of each CDR3. The D gene is left open where the match is weak. The size entry is marked missing in some rows and otherwise reads once, few, many or a size class.

d_call: TRBD2; j_call: TRBJ2-1; v_call: TRBV7-9; clone_size: NA; cdr3_aa: CASSYSGGYNEQFF; cdr3_nt: TGTGCCAGCAGCTATAGCGGGGGCTACAATGAGCAGTTCTTC
d_call: TRBD1; j_call: TRBJ2-1; v_call: TRBV28; clone_size: NA; cdr3_aa: CASSLSKMGTGGGREQFF; cdr3_nt: TGTGCCAGCAGTTTATCTAAAATGGGGACAGGGGGAGGAAGGGAGCAGTTCTTC
d_call: NA; j_call: TRBJ2-7; v_call: TRBV28; clone_size: NA; cdr3_aa: CASGRSGEVYEQYF; cdr3_nt: TGTGCCAGCGGCCGTTCGGGGGAGGTGTACGAGCAGTACTTC
d_call: NA; j_call: TRBJ1-2; v_call: TRBV29-1; clone_size: NA; cdr3_aa: CSLLQTGAYGYTF; cdr3_nt: TGCAGCCTCCTCCAGACGGGCGCCTATGGCTACACCTTC
d_call: NA; j_call: TRBJ1-4; v_call: TRBV29-1; clone_size: NA; cdr3_aa: CSTRTAGKEKLFF; cdr3_nt: TGCAGCACCCGGACAGCCGGGAAGGAAAAACTGTTTTTT
d_call: NA; j_call: TRBJ1-1; v_call: TRBV6-5; clone_size: NA; cdr3_aa: CARSYSPRGNNETFF; cdr3_nt: TGTGCCAGGAGTTACTCGCCCCGGGGGAACAATGAAACTTTCTTT
d_call: TRBD2; j_call: TRBJ2-1; v_call: TRBV6-6; clone_size: NA; cdr3_aa: CASSNPGLAGGVGEELF; cdr3_nt: TGTGCCAGCAGTAACCCGGGACTAGCGGGAGGCGTAGGTGAGGAGCTCTTC
d_call: NA; j_call: TRBJ2-1; v_call: TRBV10-1; clone_size: NA; cdr3_aa: CASGHRDASYNEQFF; cdr3_nt: TGCGCCAGCGGTCACCGCGACGCATCCTACAATGAGCAGTTCTTC
d_call: NA; j_call: TRBJ1-1; v_call: TRBV29-1; clone_size: NA; cdr3_aa: CSVMAEGPEAFF; cdr3_nt: TGCAGCGTTATGGCGGAAGGGCCTGAAGCTTTCTTT
d_call: NA; j_call: TRBJ1-5; v_call: TRBV6-2/TRBV6-3; clone_size: NA; cdr3_aa: CASSYYSDLQPQHF; cdr3_nt: TGTGCCAGCAGTTACTACTCAGACCTTCAGCCCCAGCATTTT
d_call: NA; j_call: TRBJ2-7; v_call: TRBV11-2; clone_size: NA; cdr3_aa: CASNLGRGTYDQYF; cdr3_nt: TGTGCCAGCAACTTGGGGAGGGGGACCTACGATCAGTACTTC
d_call: NA; j_call: TRBJ2-7; v_call: TRBV20-1; clone_size: few; cdr3_aa: CSARRAGEQYF; cdr3_nt: TGCAGTGCCCGCCGCGCCGGAGAGCAGTACTTC
d_call: NA; j_call: TRBJ1-2; v_call: TRBV29-1; clone_size: NA; cdr3_aa: CIVVPYQSSGEDGYTF; cdr3_nt: TGTATCGTTGTCCCCTATCAATCCTCTGGAGAAGATGGCTACACCTTC
d_call: TRBD1; j_call: TRBJ1-2; v_call: TRBV4-1; clone_size: NA; cdr3_aa: CASNRAGQSFDGYTF; cdr3_nt: TGCGCCAGCAACCGCGCGGGACAGAGTTTTGATGGCTACACTTTC
d_call: NA; j_call: TRBJ2-7; v_call: TRBV20-1; clone_size: NA; cdr3_aa: CSARQPGLSYEQYF; cdr3_nt: TGCAGTGCTAGACAACCAGGGCTCTCCTACGAGCAGTACTTC
d_call: NA; j_call: TRBJ1-3; v_call: TRBV12-3/TRBV12-4; clone_size: NA; cdr3_aa: CASSRPGTGTGSGNTIYF; cdr3_nt: TGTGCCAGTAGTCGTCCCGGAACAGGGACCGGCTCTGGAAACACCATATATTTT
d_call: NA; j_call: TRBJ1-2; v_call: TRBV5-4; clone_size: NA; cdr3_aa: CASSLEHRINYGYTF; cdr3_nt: TGTGCCAGCAGCTTGGAGCACAGAATCAACTATGGCTACACCTTC
d_call: NA; j_call: TRBJ2-7; v_call: TRBV11-2; clone_size: NA; cdr3_aa: CASAREGDEQYF; cdr3_nt: TGTGCCAGCGCCCGGGAAGGGGACGAGCAGTACTTC
d_call: TRBD2; j_call: TRBJ2-3; v_call: TRBV6-5; clone_size: NA; cdr3_aa: CARRLLAGDTETQYF; cdr3_nt: TGTGCCAGGAGGTTACTAGCGGGGGACACAGAAACGCAGTATTTT
d_call: NA; j_call: TRBJ2-5; v_call: TRBV12-3/TRBV12-4; clone_size: NA; cdr3_aa: CASGGLQGVVDTQYF; cdr3_nt: TGTGCCAGCGGCGGGCTACAGGGAGTGGTGGATACCCAGTACTTC
d_call: TRBD1; j_call: TRBJ1-5; v_call: TRBV20-1; clone_size: few; cdr3_aa: CSARDLLRGEQPQHF; cdr3_nt: TGCAGTGCTAGAGATCTCCTCAGGGGGGAGCAGCCCCAGCATTTT
d_call: TRBD2; j_call: TRBJ2-3; v_call: TRBV4-2; clone_size: many; cdr3_aa: CASSQETSGGLSTDTQYF; cdr3_nt: TGTGCCAGCAGCCAAGAAACTAGCGGGGGGCTCAGCACAGATACGCAGTATTTT
d_call: NA; j_call: TRBJ1-5; v_call: TRBV11-3; clone_size: NA; cdr3_aa: CASSLDAAHPQHF; cdr3_nt: TGTGCCAGCAGCTTAGATGCGGCACACCCCCAGCATTTT
d_call: NA; j_call: TRBJ2-1; v_call: TRBV29-1; clone_size: NA; cdr3_aa: CSLEGFGVYNEQFF; cdr3_nt: TGCAGCCTTGAAGGTTTTGGGGTGTACAATGAGCAGTTCTTC
d_call: NA; j_call: TRBJ1-1; v_call: TRBV11-2; clone_size: NA; cdr3_aa: CASSLRGRDERNTEAFF; cdr3_nt: TGTGCCAGCAGCTTACGGGGGAGGGATGAGCGGAACACTGAAGCTTTCTTT